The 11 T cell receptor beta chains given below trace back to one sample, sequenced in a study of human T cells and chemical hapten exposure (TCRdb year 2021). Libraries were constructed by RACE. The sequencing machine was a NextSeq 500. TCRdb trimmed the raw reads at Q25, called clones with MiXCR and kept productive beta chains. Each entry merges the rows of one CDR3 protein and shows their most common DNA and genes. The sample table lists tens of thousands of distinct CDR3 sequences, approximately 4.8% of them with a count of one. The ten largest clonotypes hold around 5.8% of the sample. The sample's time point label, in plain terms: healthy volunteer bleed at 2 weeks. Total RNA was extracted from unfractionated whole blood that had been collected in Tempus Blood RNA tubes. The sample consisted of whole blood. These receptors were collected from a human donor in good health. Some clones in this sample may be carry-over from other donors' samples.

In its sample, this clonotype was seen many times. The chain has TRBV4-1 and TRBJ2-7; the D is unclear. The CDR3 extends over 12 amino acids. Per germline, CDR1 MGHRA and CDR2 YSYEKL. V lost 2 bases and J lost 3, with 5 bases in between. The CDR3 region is CASSQSDYEQYF. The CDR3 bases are TGCGCCAGCAGCCAATCTGACTACGAGCAGTACTTC.

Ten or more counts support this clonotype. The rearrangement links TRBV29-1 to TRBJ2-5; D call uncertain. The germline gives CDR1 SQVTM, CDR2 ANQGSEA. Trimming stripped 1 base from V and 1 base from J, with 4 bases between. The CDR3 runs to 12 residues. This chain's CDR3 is CSVEGTQETQYF. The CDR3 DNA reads TGCAGCGTTGAAGGGACCCAAGAGACCCAGTACTTC.

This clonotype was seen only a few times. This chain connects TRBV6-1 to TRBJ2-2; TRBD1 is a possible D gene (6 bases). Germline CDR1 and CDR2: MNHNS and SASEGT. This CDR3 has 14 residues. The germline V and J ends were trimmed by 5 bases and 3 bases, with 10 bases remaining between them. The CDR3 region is CASSLQGHTGELFF. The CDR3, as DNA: TGTGCCAGCAGTTTACAGGGACACACCGGGGAGCTGTTTTTT.

CDR3 region: CASSSRTSGAGGELFF. The CDR3 bases are TGCGCCAGCAGCTCCAGGACTAGCGGGGCGGGCGGGGAGCTGTTTTTT. This rearrangement joins TRBV5-1 to TRBJ2-2; 12 nucleotides line up with TRBD2. The CDR3 extends over 16 amino acids. In germline, CDR1 is SGHRS, CDR2 YFSETQ. Trimming at V came to 3 bases and at J to 7 bases, leaving 7 bases not matched to a gene.

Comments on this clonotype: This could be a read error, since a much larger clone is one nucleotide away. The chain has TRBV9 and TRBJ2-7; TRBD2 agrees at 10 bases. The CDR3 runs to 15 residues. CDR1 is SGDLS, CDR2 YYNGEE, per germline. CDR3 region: CASRVDASGSYEQYF. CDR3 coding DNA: TGTGCCAGCCGCGTAGACGCTAGCGGGAGTTACGAGCAGTACTTC.

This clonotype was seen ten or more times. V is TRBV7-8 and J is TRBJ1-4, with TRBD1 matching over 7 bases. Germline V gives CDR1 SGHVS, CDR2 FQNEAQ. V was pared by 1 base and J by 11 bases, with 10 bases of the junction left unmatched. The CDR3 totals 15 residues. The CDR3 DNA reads TGTGCCAGCAGCTTAGAATTGACAGGGAGTCGGAAACTGTTTTTT. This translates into CASSLELTGSRKLFF.

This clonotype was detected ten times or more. CDR3 DNA: TGTGCCAGCACAGGACTGGTCACAGATACGCAGTATTTT. Protein: CASTGLVTDTQYF. V and J are TRBV2 and TRBJ2-3; the D gene is possibly TRBD2 (5 bases). With 7 bases removed from V and 2 bases from J, the gap between germline ends came to 10 bases. Germline values: CDR1 SNHLY, CDR2 FYNNEI. The CDR3 has 13 residues.

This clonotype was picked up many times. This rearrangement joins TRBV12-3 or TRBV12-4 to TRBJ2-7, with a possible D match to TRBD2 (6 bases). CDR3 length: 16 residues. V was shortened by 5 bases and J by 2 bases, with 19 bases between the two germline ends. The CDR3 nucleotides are TGTGCCAGCAGTAGAGAGACCGGGACTGATCCCTACGAGCAGTACTTC. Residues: CASSRETGTDPYEQYF.

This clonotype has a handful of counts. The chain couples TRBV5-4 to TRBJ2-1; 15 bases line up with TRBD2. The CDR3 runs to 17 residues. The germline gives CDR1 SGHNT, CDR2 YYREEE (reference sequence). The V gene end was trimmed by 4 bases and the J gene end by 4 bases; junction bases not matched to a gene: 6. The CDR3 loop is CASSPGLAGGRYNEQFF. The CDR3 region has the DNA TGTGCCAGCAGCCCAGGACTAGCGGGAGGGCGTTACAATGAGCAGTTCTTC.

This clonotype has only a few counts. The CDR3, as DNA: TGTGCCAGCAGCCCCATAGCCCGGGACAGGTCGTCCTACGAGCAGTACTTC. Protein product: CASSPIARDRSSYEQYF. This rearrangement joins TRBV11-2 to TRBJ2-7; 8 bases line up with TRBD1. This CDR3 has 17 residues. The ends lost 5 bases at V and 1 base at J; junction bases unmatched: 13. Germline lookup yields CDR1 SGHAT and CDR2 FQNNGV.

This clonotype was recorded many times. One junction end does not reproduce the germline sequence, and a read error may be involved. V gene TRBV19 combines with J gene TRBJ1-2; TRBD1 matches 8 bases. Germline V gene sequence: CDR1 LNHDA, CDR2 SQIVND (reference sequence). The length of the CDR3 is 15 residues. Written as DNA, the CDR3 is TGTGCCAGTCTCGACAGGGGAGGTAGTAACGATGGCTACACCTTC. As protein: CASLDRGGSNDGYTF.